This T cell receptor (beta chain) was sequenced during a study of blood T cell repertoires in COVID-19. Study background: Sources were T cells, B-cell-depleted T cells, or PBMCs; the material itself was cDNA or gDNA.

TCRdb's table, derived via immunoSEQ multiplex PCR, lists solely in-frame clones and lacks some. The table lists some 300,000 clones, approximately 90% of them singletons. Sequenced input: PBMCs or T cells enriched from blood (not recorded which). The TCR sequence derives from a woman aged 55-70 years in a cohort exposed to, infected with or recovered from COVID-19 (not recorded which).

The CDR3 reads CASSRAGNTGELFF. The CDR3 nucleotides read TGTGCCAGCAGTCGAGCCGGGAACACCGGGGAGCTGTTTTTT. The V and J genes are TRBV9 and TRBJ2-2; D gene uncertain. Trimming left V 5 bases short and J 1 base short, with 9 bases between. This CDR3 has 14 residues. Germline CDR1 SGDLS, CDR2 YYNGEE.